These T cell receptor beta chains were read from a single sample in a study of blood T cell repertoires in COVID-19. Clones were read by immunoSEQ multiplex PCR, and TCRdb kept only the in-frame ones, dropping some. The sample has about 300,000 clones; roughly 90% are singletons. Sequencing input: PBMCs or T cells enriched from blood (not recorded which). The receptors here all came from a woman younger than 30 with acute COVID-19. CDR3s include the opening cysteine and the closing phenylalanine or tryptophan. Each record gives: D gene, clone size, J gene, V gene, CDR3 DNA, CDR3 protein. A D gene is named only where the DNA matches it firmly. Some rows have no size entry. The others give once, few or many, or a class for an expanded clone.

>TRBD1|NA|TRBJ2-7|TRBV3-1/TRBV3-2
TGTGCCAGCAGCTTTTCCGGGACAGGATACTACGAGCAGTACTTC
CASSFSGTGYYEQYF
>NA|NA|TRBJ1-4|TRBV28
TGTGCCAGCAGCCCTGGGGCCCCTAATGAAAAACTGTTTTTT
CASSPGAPNEKLFF
>NA|NA|TRBJ1-2|TRBV27
TGTGCCAGCAGTTTATCCCCCACGGGGTCTGTCGGCTACACCTTC
CASSLSPTGSVGYTF
>NA|NA|TRBJ1-1|TRBV6-5
TGTGCCAGCAGTAATCCCCTAGGGAGGGGTACTGAAGCTTTCTTT
CASSNPLGRGTEAFF
>NA|NA|TRBJ1-2|TRBV7-6
TGTGCCAGCAGCTTAGATACAGGAGATCGTGGCTACACCTTC
CASSLDTGDRGYTF
>NA|NA|TRBJ1-2|TRBV10-2
TGCGCCAGCAGTGAGTCCGGAGTTTTCAACTATGGCTACACCTTC
CASSESGVFNYGYTF
>NA|few|TRBJ1-1|TRBV28
TGTGCCAGCATGGACAGCAGAAAAGCTTTCTTT
CASMDSRKAFF
>TRBD1|NA|TRBJ2-1|TRBV5-5
TGTGCCAGCAGCTATTCCCCGGGACAGGGTATCAATGAGCAGTTCTTC
CASSYSPGQGINEQFF
>NA|NA|TRBJ1-1|TRBV6-5
TGTGCCAGCGGGGGAGGGGCAGGCACTGAAGCTTTCTTT
CASGGGAGTEAFF
>NA|NA|TRBJ2-7|TRBV18
TGTGCCAGCTCACCACTGTTGGGGAGCGAGCAGTACTTC
CASSPLLGSEQYF
>TRBD1|NA|TRBJ1-2|TRBV10-3
TGTGCCATCAGTGTCGACAGGGGGAATGGCTACACCTTC
CAISVDRGNGYTF
>NA|NA|TRBJ1-2|TRBV6-5
TGTGCCAGCAGTTATGAGGGCGGCTACACCTTC
CASSYEGGYTF
>TRBD2|NA|TRBJ2-1|TRBV28
TGTGCCAGCAGTTTAGCTATAGCGGGACTGGACAGCTACAATGAGCAGTTCTTC
CASSLAIAGLDSYNEQFF
>TRBD1|NA|TRBJ1-2|TRBV2
TGTGCCAGCAGCGGGACAGCTAACTATGGCTACACCTTC
CASSGTANYGYTF
>TRBD1|once|TRBJ2-2|TRBV28
TGTGCCAGCATCACACAGGGGGCGAAACCCGGGGAGCTGTTTTTT
CASITQGAKPGELFF
>NA|NA|TRBJ1-5|TRBV27
TGTGCCAGCAGTTTAAGACCAAGTTGGGCCCGAAACAATCAGCCCCAGCATTTT
CASSLRPSWARNNQPQHF